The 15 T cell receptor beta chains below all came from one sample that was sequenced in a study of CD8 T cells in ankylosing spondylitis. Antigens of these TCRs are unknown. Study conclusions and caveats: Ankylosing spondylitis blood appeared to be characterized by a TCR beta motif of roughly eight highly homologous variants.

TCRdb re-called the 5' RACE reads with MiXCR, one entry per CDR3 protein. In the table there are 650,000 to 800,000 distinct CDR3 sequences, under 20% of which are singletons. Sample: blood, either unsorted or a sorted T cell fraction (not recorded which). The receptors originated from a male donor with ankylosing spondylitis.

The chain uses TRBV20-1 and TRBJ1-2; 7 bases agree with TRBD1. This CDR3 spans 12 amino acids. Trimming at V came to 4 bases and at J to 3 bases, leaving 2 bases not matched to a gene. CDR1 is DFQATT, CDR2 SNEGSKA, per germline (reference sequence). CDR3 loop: CSAKGTDYGYTF. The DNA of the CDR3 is TGCAGTGCTAAAGGGACAGACTATGGCTACACCTTC.

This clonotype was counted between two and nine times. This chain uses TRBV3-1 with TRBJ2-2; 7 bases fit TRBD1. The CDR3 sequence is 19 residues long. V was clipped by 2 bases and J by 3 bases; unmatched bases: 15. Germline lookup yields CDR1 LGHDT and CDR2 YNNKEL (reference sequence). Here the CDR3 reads CASSQFGLRDRVDTGELFF. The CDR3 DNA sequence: TGTGCCAGCAGCCAATTCGGACTTCGCGACAGGGTGGACACCGGGGAGCTGTTTTTT.

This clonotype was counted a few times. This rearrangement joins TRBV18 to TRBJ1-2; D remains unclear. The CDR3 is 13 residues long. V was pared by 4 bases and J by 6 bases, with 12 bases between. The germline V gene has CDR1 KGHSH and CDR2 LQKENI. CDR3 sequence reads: CASSRPKTDGYTF. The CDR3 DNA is TGTGCCAGCTCACGCCCTAAGACGGATGGCTACACCTTC.

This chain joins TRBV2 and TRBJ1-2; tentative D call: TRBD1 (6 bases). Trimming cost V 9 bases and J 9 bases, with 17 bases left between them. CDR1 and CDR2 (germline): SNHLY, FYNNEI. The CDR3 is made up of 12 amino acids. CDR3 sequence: CASKTAGGRYTF. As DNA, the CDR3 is TGTGCCAGTAAGACCGCCGGGGGCCGCTACACCTTC.

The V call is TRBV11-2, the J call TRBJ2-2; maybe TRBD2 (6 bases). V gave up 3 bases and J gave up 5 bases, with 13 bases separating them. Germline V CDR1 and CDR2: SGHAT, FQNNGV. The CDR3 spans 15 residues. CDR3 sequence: CASSFSGTDTGELFF. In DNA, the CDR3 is TGTGCCAGCAGCTTCTCCGGGACTGATACCGGGGAGCTGTTTTTT.

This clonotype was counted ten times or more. This chain's CDR3 is CASILGLAGVDTQYF. For the CDR3, the DNA is TGTGCCAGCATTCTAGGACTAGCGGGAGTAGATACGCAGTATTTT. The rearrangement links TRBV12-3 or TRBV12-4 to TRBJ2-3, with TRBD2 identical over 13 bases. J gave up 5 bases and V 7 bases, and 6 bases lay outside the gene matches. There are 15 residues in the CDR3.

CDR3 sequence reads: CASSLMGQGNSPLHF. In DNA form, the CDR3 reads TGCGCCAGCAGCTTGATGGGACAGGGCAACTCACCCCTCCACTTT. The chain joins TRBV5-1 to TRBJ1-6; 9 bases map to TRBD1. Germline loops: CDR1 SGHRS, CDR2 YFSETQ. CDR3 length equals 15 residues. The V gene end was trimmed by 1 base and the J gene end by 10 bases; junction bases not matched to a gene: 6. The complete variable domain, with remaining parts taken from reference TRBV5-1 and TRBJ1-6, reads KAGVTQTPRYLIKTRGQQVTLSCSPISGHRSVSWYQQTPGQGLQFLFEYFSETQRNKGNFPGRFSGRQFSNSRSEMNVSTLELGDSALYLCASSLMGQGNSPLHFGNGTRLTVT.

The CDR3: CASSRTALSNQPQHF. In nucleotides, the CDR3 is TGTGCCAGCAGCCGGACAGCCCTTAGCAATCAGCCCCAGCATTTT. V usage is TRBV7-2 and J usage is TRBJ1-5, with D possibly matching TRBD1 (6 bases). V lost 5 bases and J 0 bases, leaving 11 bases between the germline ends. Germline lookup yields CDR1 SGHTA and CDR2 FQGNSA. The CDR3 extends over 15 amino acids.

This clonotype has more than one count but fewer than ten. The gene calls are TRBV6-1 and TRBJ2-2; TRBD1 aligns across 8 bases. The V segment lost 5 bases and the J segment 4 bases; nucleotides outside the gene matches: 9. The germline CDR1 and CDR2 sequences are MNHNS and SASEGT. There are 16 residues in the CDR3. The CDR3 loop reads CASSRQGLGVTGELFF. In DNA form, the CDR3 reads TGTGCCAGCAGTAGACAGGGGCTCGGAGTCACCGGGGAGCTGTTTTTT.

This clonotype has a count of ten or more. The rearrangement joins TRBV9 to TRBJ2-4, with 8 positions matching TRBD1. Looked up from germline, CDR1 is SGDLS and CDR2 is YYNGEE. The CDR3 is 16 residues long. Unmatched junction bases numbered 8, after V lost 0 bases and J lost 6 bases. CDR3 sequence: CASSVEPDRDGNIQYF. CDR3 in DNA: TGTGCCAGCAGCGTAGAACCGGACAGGGACGGAAACATTCAGTACTTC. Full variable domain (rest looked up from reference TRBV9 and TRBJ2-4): DSGVTQTPKHLITATGQRVTLRCSPRSGDLSVYWYQQSLDQGLQFLIQYYNGEERAKGNILERFSAQQFPDLHSELNLSSLELGDSALYFCASSVEPDRDGNIQYFGAGTRLSVL.

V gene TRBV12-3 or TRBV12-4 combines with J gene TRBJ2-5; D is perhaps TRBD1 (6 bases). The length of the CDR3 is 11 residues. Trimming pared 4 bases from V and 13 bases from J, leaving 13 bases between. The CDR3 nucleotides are TGTGCCAGCAGTTCCGGGGTCAGGGGGTACTTC. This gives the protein CASSSGVRGYF.

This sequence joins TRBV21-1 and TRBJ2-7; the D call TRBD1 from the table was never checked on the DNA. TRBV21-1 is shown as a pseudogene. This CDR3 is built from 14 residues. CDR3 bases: TGTGCCAGCAGCAATTTTCTGGACAGGGGCGAGCAGTACTTC. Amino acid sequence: CASSNFLDRGEQYF.

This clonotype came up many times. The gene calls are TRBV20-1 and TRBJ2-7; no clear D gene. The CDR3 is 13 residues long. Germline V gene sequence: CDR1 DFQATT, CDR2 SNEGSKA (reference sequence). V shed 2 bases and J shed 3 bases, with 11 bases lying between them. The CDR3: CSARRENHYEQYF. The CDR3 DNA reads TGCAGTGCTAGAAGAGAGAATCACTACGAGCAGTACTTC.

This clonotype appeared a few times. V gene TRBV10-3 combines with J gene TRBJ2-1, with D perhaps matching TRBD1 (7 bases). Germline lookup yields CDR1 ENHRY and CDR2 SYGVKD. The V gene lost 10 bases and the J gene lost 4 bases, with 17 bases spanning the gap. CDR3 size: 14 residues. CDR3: CATRQGSGYNEQFF. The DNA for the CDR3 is TGTGCCACCAGACAGGGTAGCGGATACAATGAGCAGTTCTTC.

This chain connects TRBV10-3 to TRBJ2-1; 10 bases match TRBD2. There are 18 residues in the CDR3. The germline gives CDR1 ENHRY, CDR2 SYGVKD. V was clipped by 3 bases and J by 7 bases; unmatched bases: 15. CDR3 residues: CAISDPAALAGAGNEQFF. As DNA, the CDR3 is TGTGCCATCAGTGATCCCGCGGCGCTAGCGGGAGCAGGGAATGAGCAGTTCTTC.